The present T cell receptor (beta chain) was sequenced within a study of regulatory dendritic cells for organ transplantation. Assay used: immunoSEQ multiplex PCR; TCRdb lists only in-frame clones, some missing. The data contain fewer than 40,000 clones, about 93% of them singletons. Germline values: CDR1 LGHNA, CDR2 YSLEER. Trimming cost V 0 bases and J 4 bases; bases outside gene matches: 18. The CDR3 is made up of 19 amino acids. The gene calls are TRBV4-3 and TRBJ2-7; 7 nucleotides agree with TRBD1. The receptor comes from a human donor in good health. Sequencing was carried out using naive CD8+ T cells from blood. Subset in this sample: CD45RA+ naive T cells. The DNA of the CDR3 is TGCGCCAGCAGCCAAGAAGGGGGCGGCCTCCGAAATTCCCCTTACGAGCAGTACTTC. This encodes CASSQEGGGLRNSPYEQYF.